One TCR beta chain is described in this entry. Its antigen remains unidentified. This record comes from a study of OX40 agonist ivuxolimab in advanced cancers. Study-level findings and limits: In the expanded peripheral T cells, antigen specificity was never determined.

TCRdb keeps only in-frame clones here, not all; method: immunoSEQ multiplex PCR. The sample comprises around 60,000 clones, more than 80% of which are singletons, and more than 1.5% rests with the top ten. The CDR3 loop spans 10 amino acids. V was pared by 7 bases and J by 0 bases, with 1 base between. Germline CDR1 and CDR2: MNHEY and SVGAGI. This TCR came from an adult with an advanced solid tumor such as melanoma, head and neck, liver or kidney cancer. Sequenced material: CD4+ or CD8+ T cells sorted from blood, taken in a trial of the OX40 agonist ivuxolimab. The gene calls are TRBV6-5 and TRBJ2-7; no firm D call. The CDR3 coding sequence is TGTGCCAGCATCTCCTACGAGCAGTACGTC. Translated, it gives CASISYEQYV.